A selection of T cell receptor beta chains follows, all from one sample in a study of OX40 agonist ivuxolimab in advanced cancers. The method was immunoSEQ multiplex PCR; TCRdb's version includes in-frame clones alone and lacks a portion of them. The top ten hold 13% to 15% of the sample, which has roughly 15,000 clones, over 75% seen once. The starting material was CD4+ or CD8+ T cells sorted from blood, obtained in a trial of the OX40 agonist ivuxolimab. The receptors stem from an adult with an advanced solid tumor such as melanoma, head and neck, liver or kidney cancer. Each CDR3 is given with its conserved first and last residue. A D gene is named only where the DNA matches it firmly. Clone size, where shown, is once, few, many, or a class for clones that have expanded.

V	J	size	D	CDR3	DNA
TRBV27	TRBJ2-1	-	-	CASSFVGEQFF	TGTGCCAGCAGTTTTGTGGGTGAGCAGTTCTTC
TRBV7-2	TRBJ2-7	-	TRBD1	CASSSRPGGISYEQYF	TGTGCCAGCAGCTCCCGGCCAGGGGGCATCTCATACGAGCAGTACTTC
TRBV4-1	TRBJ2-1	-	-	CASSQDVPWNNEQFF	TGCGCCAGCAGCCAAGATGTTCCGTGGAACAATGAGCAGTTCTTC
TRBV7-9	TRBJ2-7	once	TRBD2	CASSEAGGSYEQYF	TGTGCCAGCAGTGAGGCGGGAGGTTCCTACGAGCAGTACTTC
TRBV29-1	TRBJ2-1	-	-	CSVEGAGGSYNEQFF	TGCAGCGTTGAAGGGGCGGGCGGCTCCTACAATGAGCAGTTCTTC
TRBV6-5	TRBJ2-5	-	-	CASSRLTSLEETQYF	TGTGCCAGCAGTCGGTTGACATCTCTGGAGGAGACCCAGTACTTC
TRBV19	TRBJ2-2	few	-	CASSYREDTGELFF	TGTGCCAGTAGCTACAGGGAGGACACCGGGGAGCTGTTTTTT
TRBV6-5	TRBJ1-5	-	TRBD1	CASSTGQGYNQPQHF	TGTGCCAGCAGTACCGGACAGGGGTACAATCAGCCCCAGCATTTT
TRBV5-6	TRBJ2-7	once	TRBD1	CASSPTSSRTGAYEQYF	TGTGCCAGCAGCCCAACCTCTTCCAGGACAGGGGCCTACGAGCAGTACTTC
TRBV6-4	TRBJ2-1	-	TRBD2	CASSDGTSGYNEQFF	TGTGCCAGCAGTGACGGGACTAGCGGGTACAATGAGCAGTTCTTC
TRBV15	TRBJ2-7	-	TRBD2	CATSPSAGGTYEQYF	TGTGCCACCAGCCCCTCAGCGGGGGGTACCTACGAGCAGTACTTC
TRBV19	TRBJ1-2	-	-	CASSIIDRSYGYTF	TGTGCCAGTAGTATCATTGACAGAAGCTATGGCTACACCTTC
TRBV6-5	TRBJ1-5	-	TRBD1	CASSYVRGPQHF	TGTGCCAGCAGTTACGTCAGGGGGCCACAGCATTTT
TRBV7-8	TRBJ2-6	-	-	CASSVGLTSSGANVLTF	TGTGCCAGCAGCGTGGGACTTACGTCCTCTGGGGCCAACGTCCTGACTTTC
TRBV27	TRBJ2-5	once	-	CASSWGTRPSEQYF	TGTGCCAGCAGTTGGGGGACCCGGCCATCTGAGCAGTACTTC
TRBV27	TRBJ2-1	-	TRBD1	CASTGQGPYNEQFF	TGTGCCAGCACGGGACAGGGGCCTTACAATGAGCAGTTCTTC
TRBV7-8	TRBJ2-5	-	TRBD1	CASSIGTGGFQETQYF	TGTGCCAGCAGCATTGGGACAGGGGGCTTTCAAGAGACCCAGTACTTC
TRBV19	TRBJ2-3	-	-	CASSSPVRGAADTQYF	TGTGCCAGTAGCTCGCCCGTGAGGGGCGCAGCAGATACGCAGTATTTT
TRBV7-6	TRBJ2-3	-	-	CASSLRSLPFTDTQYF	TGTGCCAGCAGCTTAAGAAGTCTACCCTTCACAGATACGCAGTATTTT
TRBV30	TRBJ2-6	-	-	CAWSVRGPGANVLTF	TGTGCCTGGAGTGTAAGGGGCCCTGGGGCCAACGTCCTGACTTTC
TRBV5-1	TRBJ2-7	-	-	CASSPPGYEQYF	TGCGCCAGCAGCCCGCCGGGCTACGAGCAGTACTTC
TRBV19	TRBJ1-5	-	TRBD1	CASSTPGGNQPQHF	TGTGCCAGTAGTACCCCAGGGGGGAATCAGCCCCAGCATTTT
TRBV9	TRBJ2-5	-	-	CASSVVGGRETQYF	TGTGCCAGCAGCGTAGTTGGAGGGCGAGAGACCCAGTACTTC
TRBV5-1	TRBJ2-7	-	-	CASSPGGGQGTFHEQYF	TGCGCCAGCAGCCCTGGGGGAGGCCAGGGGACTTTCCACGAGCAGTACTTC
TRBV27	TRBJ1-6	-	-	CASSLTESSYNSPLHF	TGTGCCAGCAGTTTGACAGAGAGCTCCTATAATTCACCCCTCCACTTT
TRBV4-1	TRBJ2-1	-	TRBD2	CASSQDLAGGHYNEQFF	TGCGCCAGCAGCCAAGATCTGGCGGGGGGGCATTACAATGAGCAGTTCTTC
TRBV7-8	TRBJ2-3	-	-	CASSLWQGPDTQYF	TGTGCCAGCAGCTTATGGCAGGGCCCAGATACGCAGTATTTT
TRBV5-6	TRBJ2-7	few	-	CASSPGGMVDEQYF	TGTGCCAGCAGCCCTGGCGGGATGGTAGACGAGCAGTACTTC
TRBV7-9	TRBJ1-1	-	-	CASSPVMGHLNTEAFF	TGTGCCAGCAGCCCCGTAATGGGACACCTGAACACTGAAGCTTTCTTT
TRBV27	TRBJ2-5	-	-	CASSPGNGRETQYF	TGTGCCAGCAGCCCGGGGAATGGGAGAGAGACCCAGTACTTC
TRBV21-1	TRBJ1-6	-	-	CASPTRQGFSYNSPLHF	TGTGCCAGTCCAACCCGACAGGGGTTTAGCTATAATTCACCCCTCCACTTT
TRBV7-9	TRBJ2-1	-	-	CASSLQRSYNEQFF	TGTGCCAGCAGCTTGCAGCGGTCGTACAATGAGCAGTTCTTC
TRBV7-6	TRBJ2-7	-	-	CASSLGGGAGEQYF	TGTGCCAGCAGCTTAGGCGGAGGGGCGGGGGAGCAGTACTTC
TRBV15	TRBJ2-2	-	TRBD2	CATSRWGLAGANTGELFF	TGTGCCACCAGCAGGTGGGGACTAGCGGGGGCGAACACCGGGGAGCTGTTTTTT
TRBV9	TRBJ2-2	-	-	CATEAGTGELFF	TGTGCCACCGAAGCGGGCACCGGGGAGCTGTTTTTT
TRBV9	TRBJ1-3	-	TRBD1	CASSGKSGQGPGNTIYF	TGTGCCAGCAGCGGTAAATCGGGACAGGGACCTGGAAACACCATATATTTT
TRBV30	TRBJ1-4	-	-	CAWTYLAYPEKLFF	TGTGCCTGGACCTATCTGGCCTATCCGGAAAAACTGTTTTTT
TRBV11-1	TRBJ1-1	-	-	CASSSQPTENTEAFF	TGTGCCAGCAGCTCACAGCCGACAGAAAACACTGAAGCTTTCTTT
TRBV27	TRBJ1-3	-	-	CASSLWGPSPVNTIYF	TGTGCCAGCAGTTTATGGGGACCTTCTCCTGTCAACACCATATATTTT
TRBV5-4	TRBJ1-5	-	-	CASSLGGLNQPQHF	TGTGCCAGCAGCTTGGGGGGACTCAATCAGCCCCAGCATTTT
TRBV9	TRBJ1-5	-	-	CASSLSDTRIPQHF	TGTGCCAGCAGCTTATCTGATACTCGGATTCCCCAGCATTTT
TRBV11-3	TRBJ1-1	-	-	CASSFGNTEAFF	TGTGCCAGCAGCTTTGGGAACACTGAAGCTTTCTTT
TRBV13	TRBJ1-1	-	-	CASTLGRNTEAFF	TGTGCCAGCACCCTGGGGAGGAACACTGAAGCTTTCTTT
TRBV9	TRBJ1-1	-	-	CASSVADSDTEAFF	TGTGCCAGCAGCGTGGCCGACAGCGACACTGAAGCTTTCTTT
TRBV2	TRBJ2-1	-	TRBD2	CASSERPSGIYNEQFF	TGTGCCAGCAGTGAACGGCCTAGCGGGATCTACAATGAGCAGTTCTTC